This TCR beta chain was recovered during a study of Ad26.COV2.S vaccination and SARS-CoV-2 variants. For the study at large: Ad26.COV2.S given intramuscularly, once or twice 56 days apart.

Sample treatment: around 19 received Ad26.COV2.S at low or high dose, single or two shots; roughly five received placebo; per-sample allocation not given. Collection of the samples took place on day 63 after the first injection of vaccine or placebo. Built on an Ad26 vector, the vaccine expressed Wuhan-strain SARS-CoV-2 spike. Germline lookup yields CDR1 MNHEY and CDR2 SVGAGI. The CDR3 spans 15 residues. V lost 0 bases and J 4 bases, leaving 12 bases between the germline ends. Assay used: immunoSEQ multiplex PCR; TCRdb lists only in-frame clones, some missing. The table includes 350,000 to 550,000 clones, roughly 89% detected once.

This receptor was identified in a person aged 18-60 years who received the Ad26.COV2.S COVID-19 vaccine or a placebo. The sequencing used peripheral blood, collected in a trial of Ad26.COV2.S vaccine versus placebo. The J gene is TRBJ1-2, the V gene TRBV6-5; D unresolved. The CDR3 reads CASSYSNGRTYGYTF. CDR3 nucleotides: TGTGCCAGCAGTTACTCGAACGGTCGTACCTATGGCTACACCTTC.